This TCR beta chain is drawn from a study of CD8 T cells in Susac syndrome. V was trimmed by 0 bases and J by 4 bases, leaving 12 bases between them. CDR3 length equals 15 residues. From germline, CDR1 is MNHEY and CDR2 SVGAGI. CD8+ and CD4+ T cells from blood underwent TCR beta sequencing, which was carried out in a high-throughput format. While CD8+ and CD4+ T cells were isolated negatively, TEMRA cells were enriched by FACS. RNA in amounts of roughly 0.5 to 1 ug was reverse transcribed with random hexamers. Amplification of TCR beta CDR3 was carried out by immunoSEQ multiplex PCR, which covered 54 Vbeta and 13 Jbeta segments. TCRdb analysed the immunoSEQ multiplex PCR reads with MiXCR anew, one entry per CDR3 protein. This sample carries 140,000 or so distinct CDR3 sequences, approximately 95% of them seen once, and the ten largest clones take about 0.11%.

This TCR was recovered from a human donor with multiple sclerosis. Sequencing used CD4+ T cells from PBMCs. The genes are TRBV6-5 and TRBJ2-5, with TRBD2 as a possible D gene (6 bases). The CDR3 reads CASSYSGWRVETQYF. The CDR3 nucleotides read TGTGCCAGCAGTTACTCGGGATGGAGGGTAGAGACCCAGTACTTC.